This record concerns one T cell receptor (beta chain) sequence. Its antigen is unidentified. The sample belongs to a study of T cells in tuberculosis. As for the study in general: Samples predate treatment or fall within its first 7 days. Study-level points and caveats: Smaller alpha distances in active tuberculosis partly reflected shorter CDR3-alpha lengths.

Using immunoSEQ multiplex PCR, the repertoire was profiled, and TCRdb retains in-frame clones only, with some absent. The sample shows about 10,000 clones, 85% to 95% of them seen only once. Germline values: CDR1 MNHEY, CDR2 SVGAGI. The CDR3 is 14 amino acids. V lost 7 bases, J lost 7 bases, and 11 bases stayed unmatched. The gene calls are TRBV6-5 and TRBJ2-7; 9 nucleotides align to TRBD2. The TCR originated in an adult with tuberculosis. Sequencing used PBMCs. The DNA for the CDR3 is TGTGCCAGCAAGGGTCAAGCGGGAGGCTGGGAGCAGTACTTC. This gives the protein CASKGQAGGWEQYF.